The 9 T cell receptor beta chains in this list originate from one sample, sequenced in a study of memory CD4+ T cells and cytomegalovirus serostatus (dated by TCRdb to between 2017 and 2020). Single viable CD3+CD4+CD8-CD45RO+ cells were sorted as memory CD4+ T cells on a FACSAria II. The library was generated by the immunoSEQ multiplex PCR assay. Sourced from immuneACCESS, this table was stored by TCRdb with only in-frame sequences that have V and J called. A share of the clones is absent; for the studies checked, an unresolved V gene accounts for under half, and the remainder has no known explanation. The sample records 56,000 or so clones, less than 85% of which are singletons. The ten largest clones take up around 0.51% of the sample. Input material: memory CD4+ T cells from blood. These receptors came from an adult in good health and CMV-seronegative. Some clones in this sample may be carry-over from other donors' samples.

The V gene is TRBV29-1, the J gene TRBJ1-1; TRBD1 is a possible D gene (6 bases). There are 15 residues in the CDR3. The germline gives CDR1 SQVTM, CDR2 ANQGSEA. Between the trimmed V and J ends, which lost 4 bases and 3 bases, there was a span of 18 bases. The CDR3 DNA reads TGCAGCGTTGTGCCGGGGGGCGCAACGGACACTGAAGCTTTCTTT. Translation gives CSVVPGGATDTEAFF.

The chain joins TRBV28 to TRBJ2-1; 13 positions agree with TRBD2. Trimming cost V 4 bases and J 4 bases; bases outside gene matches: 10. In germline, CDR1 is MDHEN, CDR2 SYDVKM. The CDR3 has 18 amino acids. For the CDR3, the DNA is TGTGCCAGCAGTTCACTAGCGGGAGGGAGGGTTTATTACAATGAGCAGTTCTTC. Amino acids: CASSSLAGGRVYYNEQFF. The variable domain in full, with the rest retrieved from reference TRBV28 and TRBJ2-1, is DVKVTQSSRYLVKRTGEKVFLECVQDMDHENMFWYRQDPGLGLRLIYFSYDVKMKEKGDIPEGYSVSREKKERFSLILESASTNQTSMYLCASSSLAGGRVYYNEQFFGPGTRLTVL.

This clone was observed once. V and J are TRBV5-1 and TRBJ2-3; TRBD1 is a possible D gene (5 bases). The CDR3 consists of 14 residues. The germline CDR1 and CDR2 sequences are SGHRS and YFSETQ. Trimming shortened V by 8 bases and J by 1 base, and 14 bases separated the two germline ends. In nucleotides, the CDR3 is TGCGCCAGTGCCAGGGAACCGCGCACAGATACGCAGTATTTT. Its translation: CASAREPRTDTQYF.

This clone has a handful of counts. The V and J genes are TRBV7-2 and TRBJ1-3; D call uncertain. CDR1 is SGHTA, CDR2 FQGNSA, per germline. The germline V and J ends were trimmed by 5 bases and 3 bases, with 8 bases remaining between them. This CDR3 comprises 13 residues. CDR3 bases: TGTGCCAGCAGCCTCAACGTTGGAAACACCATATATTTT. Protein product: CASSLNVGNTIYF.

V usage is TRBV30 and J usage is TRBJ2-5; D may be TRBD1 (6 bases). V was trimmed by 4 bases and J by 5 bases, leaving 11 bases between them. Germline assignment: CDR1 GTSNPN and CDR2 SVGIG (reference sequence). This CDR3 spans 12 amino acids. CDR3 bases: TGTGCCTGGAACAGGGCTTCCGAGACCCAGTACTTC. Translated: CAWNRASETQYF. The full variable domain, with the rest looked up from reference TRBV30 and TRBJ2-5, is SQTIHQWPATLVQPVGSPLSLECTVEGTSNPNLYWYRQAAGRGLQLLFYSVGIGQISSEVPQNLSASRPQDRQFILSSKKLLLSDSGFYLCAWNRASETQYFGPGTRLLVL.

The chain links TRBV27 to TRBJ1-5; tentatively, D is TRBD1 (6 bases). V was clipped by 4 bases and J by 0 bases, with 19 bases between them. The CDR3 length is 18 residues. From germline, CDR1 is MNHEY and CDR2 SMNVEV (reference sequence). The CDR3 DNA sequence: TGTGCCAGCAGTTCTATCCGGGACACCGCTTATAGCAATCAGCCCCAGCATTTT. Translated: CASSSIRDTAYSNQPQHF.

This chain joins TRBV19 and TRBJ2-5; 10 bases map to TRBD2. The CDR3 has 16 residues. V lost 6 bases, J lost 5 bases, and 12 bases stayed unmatched. Germline V CDR1 and CDR2: LNHDA, SQIVND (reference sequence). DNA of the CDR3: TGTGCCAGTAGGCCCACTAGCGGGAAAGCTAGGGAGACCCAGTACTTC. This gives the protein CASRPTSGKARETQYF.

The chain carries TRBV5-1 and TRBJ2-5; a weak D match, TRBD1 (6 bases). CDR3 length: 13 residues. Trimming pared 3 bases from V and 5 bases from J, leaving 11 bases between. Looked up from germline, CDR1 is SGHRS and CDR2 is YFSETQ. The CDR3 DNA follows: TGCGCCAGCAGCTCGGGACACGGCGAGACCCAGTACTTC. Translation: CASSSGHGETQYF.

V gene TRBV28 combines with J gene TRBJ2-1; 7 bases line up with TRBD1. The ends lost 5 bases at V and 1 base at J; junction bases unmatched: 8. This CDR3 spans 16 amino acids. Germline lookup yields CDR1 MDHEN and CDR2 SYDVKM. The CDR3 spells CASSPPGTESYNEQFF. The DNA for the CDR3 is TGTGCCAGCAGTCCCCCCGGGACAGAGTCCTACAATGAGCAGTTCTTC.